The following is a T cell receptor (beta chain) sequence with its context. The entry originates in a study of blood T cell repertoires in COVID-19. Sequenced by immunoSEQ multiplex PCR; TCRdb stores in-frame clones only, minus some. The sample gives 250,000 to 400,000 clones, about nine tenths of which show up once; 1% is in the top ten. Material: peripheral blood. This sequence originates from a man aged 50 to 59 with active or convalescent COVID-19.

CDR3 bases: TGTGCCAGCAGTTACTCGACTAGCGGGGGGGTCAATGAGCAGTTCTTC. Amino acids: CASSYSTSGGVNEQFF. The genes are TRBV6-2 or TRBV6-3 and TRBJ2-1; 14 bases fit TRBD2. The V and J ends lost 0 bases and 6 bases, in that order; junction bases with no gene match: 1. From germline, CDR1 is MNHEY and CDR2 SVGEGT. The CDR3 is made up of 16 amino acids.